This T cell receptor (beta chain) was captured in a study of T cell changes during pregnancy in multiple sclerosis. CDR3 size: 15 residues. Unmatched junction bases numbered 4, after V lost 3 bases and J lost 2 bases. The V gene's germline CDR1 is SGHRS and CDR2 YFSETQ. The protocol was immunoSEQ multiplex PCR, while the TCRdb copy is restricted to in-frame clones and leaves out a portion. The sample holds just over 50,000 clones, roughly 94% seen once. This TCR derives from a female donor with multiple sclerosis, enrolled in a pregnancy study. The material was CD4+ T cells from peripheral blood mononuclear cells, obtained in the second trimester of pregnancy. The chain links TRBV5-1 to TRBJ1-3; 8 positions match TRBD1. The CDR3 spells CASSSLQGAGNTIYF. In DNA, the CDR3 is TGCGCCAGCAGCTCATTACAGGGGGCTGGAAACACCATATATTTT.